Shown below are 15 T cell receptor beta chains from a single sample sequenced in a study of cytomegalovirus exposure and HLA in healthy donors listed by TCRdb under 2017. The library was obtained by the immunoSEQ multiplex PCR assay. The multiplex PCR relied on a mix of 60 forward primers for TCR Vbeta segments and 13 reverse primers for TCR Jbeta segments. The source is immuneACCESS, and TCRdb retained only in-frame sequences with V and J called. Part of the clones is not carried over; for the studies checked, unresolved V genes explain less than half of this, and the remainder is unexplained. Recorded for this sample are 100,000 to 150,000 clones; more than 65% of them occurred a single time. Jointly, the top ten make up 4.2% of the sample. Sequencing was done on a sample of PBMCs. Receptors were obtained from a male donor in good health and CMV-seropositive.

The chain's CDR3 is CASSLVISGRAGEQYF. CDR3 DNA sequence: TGTGCCAGCAGCTTAGTTATTAGCGGGAGGGCCGGGGAGCAGTACTTC. The V gene is TRBV7-8, the J gene TRBJ2-7; TRBD2 matches at 11 bases. Looked up from germline, CDR1 is SGHVS and CDR2 is FQNEAQ. The CDR3 loop spans 16 amino acids. V shed 1 base, J shed 7 bases, and the junction held 9 bases outside the gene matches.

The V and J genes are TRBV4-2 and TRBJ2-3; D might be TRBD2 (6 bases). The CDR3 covers 16 residues. CDR1 is LGHNA, CDR2 YNFKEQ, per germline. V gave up 1 base and J gave up 1 base, with 12 bases separating them. This CDR3 is CASSQGGGVGTDTQYF. The CDR3 nucleotides read TGTGCCAGCAGCCAAGGGGGAGGAGTTGGCACAGATACGCAGTATTTT.

The V and J genes are TRBV11-2 and TRBJ1-6, with a weak D call TRBD1 (6 bases). Germline assignment: CDR1 SGHAT and CDR2 FQNNGV. Trimming shortened V by 1 base and J by 9 bases, and 13 bases separated the two germline ends. The CDR3 length is 15 residues. In DNA, the CDR3 is TGTGCCAGCAGCTTAGGAACAGGGACCTCTTCACCCCTCCACTTT. It specifies CASSLGTGTSSPLHF.

J is TRBJ1-1 and V is TRBV5-1; a weak D match, TRBD1 (5 bases). Germline lookup yields CDR1 SGHRS and CDR2 YFSETQ. V gave up 3 bases and J gave up 2 bases, with 17 bases separating them. CDR3 length: 16 amino acids. The CDR3 region has the DNA TGCGCCAGCAGCTCCCCCACGGGGGGTGTTAACACTGAAGCTTTCTTT. This translates into CASSSPTGGVNTEAFF.

This clone was seen just once. This chain connects TRBV4-1 to TRBJ2-3; TRBD2 matches at 9 bases. The V gene's germline CDR1 is MGHRA and CDR2 YSYEKL. Trimming cost V 4 bases and J 5 bases; bases outside gene matches: 10. This CDR3 contains 16 residues. CDR3 nucleotide sequence: TGCGCCAGCAGCCCATGGGGCGGGGGGGCCGGAGATACGCAGTATTTT. Translating gives CASSPWGGGAGDTQYF.

V gene TRBV29-1 combines with J gene TRBJ2-2; TRBD1 aligns across 8 bases. Per the germline V gene, CDR1 is SQVTM and CDR2 is ANQGSEA. The V segment lost 5 bases and the J segment 0 bases; nucleotides outside the gene matches: 14. The CDR3 runs 18 residues. CDR3 DNA sequence: TGCAGCGTTTTTAGTAGCCCAGGGACAGGAGCGAACACCGGGGAGCTGTTTTTT. Its protein product is CSVFSSPGTGANTGELFF.

The CDR3 DNA follows: TGTGCCAGCAGTATCCTCCGGGACAGGGGTTACAATGAGCAGTTCTTC. It codes for CASSILRDRGYNEQFF. The chain couples TRBV28 to TRBJ2-1, with 10 positions matching TRBD1. CDR3 size: 16 residues. CDR1 is MDHEN, CDR2 SYDVKM, per germline. The junction had 8 bases not matched to a gene; V was cut back by 5 bases and J by 4 bases.

CDR3: CASSLGFRQLYSTDTQYF. The CDR3 DNA sequence: TGTGCCAGCAGCTTGGGCTTCCGTCAGCTCTATAGCACAGATACGCAGTATTTT. The V call is TRBV11-3, the J call TRBJ2-3; D is ambiguous. The CDR3 runs to 18 residues. Trimming cost V 3 bases and J 0 bases, with 19 bases left between them. From germline, CDR1 is SGHNT and CDR2 YENEEA. Full variable domain (outside the CDR3, taken from reference TRBV11-3 and TRBJ2-3): EAGVVQSPRYKIIEKKQPVAFWCNPISGHNTLYWYLQNLGQGPELLIRYENEEAVDDSQLPKDRFSAERLKGVDSTLKIQPAELGDSAVYLCASSLGFRQLYSTDTQYFGPGTRLTVL.

V gene TRBV20-1 combines with J gene TRBJ2-7, with a tentative D call TRBD1 (5 bases). V lost 0 bases and J 12 bases, leaving 12 bases between the germline ends. The germline gives CDR1 DFQATT, CDR2 SNEGSKA (reference sequence). The CDR3 spans 11 residues. For the CDR3, the DNA is TGCAGTGCTAGAGAGAACGCAGGGCCGTACTTC. Protein: CSARENAGPYF.

The gene calls are TRBV19 and TRBJ1-5, with D possibly TRBD1 on 5 matching bases. Trimming removed 3 bases at V and 0 bases at J, with 12 bases between. The V gene's germline CDR1 is LNHDA and CDR2 SQIVND (reference sequence). The CDR3 sequence is 16 residues long. CDR3 in amino acids: CASSIPAGYSNQPQHF. CDR3 bases: TGTGCCAGTAGTATCCCGGCAGGGTATAGCAATCAGCCCCAGCATTTT.

The genes are TRBV6-1 and TRBJ2-3, with 13 bases that match TRBD2. Germline values: CDR1 MNHNS, CDR2 SASEGT. Trimming took 4 bases from V and 4 from J; bases not matched to a gene: 5. The CDR3 runs to 16 residues. CDR3 DNA: TGTGCCAGCAGTGTACGGACTAGCGGGAGTGCAGATACGCAGTATTTT. Its translation is CASSVRTSGSADTQYF.

The chain recombines TRBV15 with TRBJ1-5; D is unclear. The CDR3 sequence is 14 residues long. The germline CDR1 and CDR2 sequences are LNHNV and YYDKDF (reference sequence). Trimming removed 0 bases at V and 4 bases at J, with 7 bases between. CDR3 nucleotides: TGTGCCACCAGCAGAGATTCGGGAAATCAGCCCCAGCATTTT. Protein sequence: CATSRDSGNQPQHF.

The chain is built from TRBV27 and TRBJ2-1; 7 positions agree with TRBD1. Germline V gene sequence: CDR1 MNHEY, CDR2 SMNVEV (reference sequence). The CDR3 is 15 residues long. Germline trimming cut 0 bases from V and 9 bases from J; bases unmatched to any gene: 8. This CDR3 reads CASSLSTRGSSEQFF. The CDR3 nucleotides read TGTGCCAGCAGTTTATCAACCAGGGGGAGCAGTGAGCAGTTCTTC.

This chain joins TRBV2 and TRBJ2-1, with a weak D call TRBD1 (6 bases). Germline V gene lookup returns CDR1 SNHLY and CDR2 FYNNEI. The CDR3 extends over 14 amino acids. Trimming took 0 bases from V and 6 from J, leaving 9 bases between them. CDR3 nucleotide sequence: TGTGCCAGCAGTGAAGCCAGGGGCCCCAATGAGCAGTTCTTC. Translation gives CASSEARGPNEQFF. Complete variable domain (other parts from reference TRBV2 and TRBJ2-1): EPEVTQTPSHQVTQMGQEVILRCVPISNHLYFYWYRQILGQKVEFLVSFYNNEISEKSEIFDDQFSVERPDGSNFTLKIRSTKLEDSAMYFCASSEARGPNEQFFGPGTRLTVL.

This clone was seen only once. The chain uses TRBV29-1 and TRBJ1-4; D might be TRBD1 (6 bases). CDR3 size: 13 residues. The germline V and J ends were trimmed by 6 bases and 5 bases, with 13 bases remaining between them. Germline-derived CDR1 and CDR2 are SQVTM and ANQGSEA. CDR3 protein: CSVRTAMNEKLFF. The CDR3, as DNA: TGCAGCGTGCGGACAGCCATGAATGAAAAACTGTTTTTT.